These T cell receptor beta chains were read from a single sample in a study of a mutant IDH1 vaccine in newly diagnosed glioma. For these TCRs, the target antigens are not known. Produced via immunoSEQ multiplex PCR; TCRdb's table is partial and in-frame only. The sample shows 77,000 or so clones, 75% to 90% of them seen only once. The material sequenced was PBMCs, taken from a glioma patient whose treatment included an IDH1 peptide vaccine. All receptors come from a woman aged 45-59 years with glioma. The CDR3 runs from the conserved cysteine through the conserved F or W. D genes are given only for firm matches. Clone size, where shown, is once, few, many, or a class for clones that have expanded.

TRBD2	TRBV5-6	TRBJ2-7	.	CASSLSPGGLYEQYF	TGTGCCAGCAGCTTGTCTCCGGGAGGTTTGTACGAGCAGTACTTC
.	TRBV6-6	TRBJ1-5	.	CASSPDRPQHF	TGTGCCAGCAGTCCGGATCGGCCCCAGCATTTT
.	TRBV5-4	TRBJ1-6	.	CASTLDSSGSPLHF	TGTGCCAGCACCCTCGACAGTTCAGGATCACCCCTCCACTTT
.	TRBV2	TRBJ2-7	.	CASSPQTGEQYF	TGTGCCAGCAGTCCCCAGACAGGCGAGCAGTACTTC
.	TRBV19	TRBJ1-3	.	CASIWTWSSGNTIYF	TGTGCCAGTATATGGACCTGGAGCTCTGGAAACACCATATATTTT
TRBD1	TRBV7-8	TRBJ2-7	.	CASSLSGGTGGYEQYF	TGTGCCAGCAGCTTAAGTGGCGGGACAGGGGGCTACGAGCAGTACTTC
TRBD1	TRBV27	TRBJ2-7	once	CASSPGQGASREQYF	TGTGCCAGCAGTCCGGGACAGGGGGCTTCGCGAGAGCAGTACTTC
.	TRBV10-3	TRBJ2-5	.	CAISESFETQYF	TGTGCCATCAGTGAGTCGTTTGAGACCCAGTACTTC
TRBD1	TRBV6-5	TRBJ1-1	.	CASRDRGSWNTEAFF	TGTGCCAGCAGAGACAGGGGCTCGTGGAACACTGAAGCTTTCTTT
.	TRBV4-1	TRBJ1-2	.	CASSQDWMDYGYTF	TGCGCCAGCAGCCAAGATTGGATGGACTATGGCTACACCTTC
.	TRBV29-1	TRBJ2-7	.	CSVAPGIEGEQYF	TGCAGCGTTGCTCCCGGGATCGAGGGCGAGCAGTACTTC